These 32 T cell receptor beta chains share one sample of origin, sequenced in a study of T cell responses to AZD1222 COVID-19 vaccine. The method was immunoSEQ multiplex PCR; TCRdb's version includes in-frame clones alone and lacks a portion of them. The data contain some 150,000 clones, approximately 85% of them singletons. The material sequenced was peripheral blood, taken 28 days after the second dose of the MenACWY control vaccine. These receptors all come from an adult who received the MenACWY meningococcal vaccine as a control.

This clone showed up just a few times. V and J are TRBV4-2 and TRBJ2-7; 11 bases match TRBD1. The CDR3 is 15 amino acids. Trimming at V came to 4 bases and at J to 5 bases, leaving 7 bases not matched to a gene. The germline CDR1 and CDR2 sequences are LGHNA and YNFKEQ. The CDR3 region is CASSLKGQGGDEQYF. CDR3 nucleotide sequence: TGTGCCAGCAGCCTGAAGGGACAGGGGGGCGACGAGCAGTACTTC.

This chain links TRBV11-2 with TRBJ2-5, with 9 bases aligning to TRBD1. This CDR3 contains 17 residues. Trimming took 2 bases from V and 3 from J; bases not matched to a gene: 10. Germline V gene lookup returns CDR1 SGHAT and CDR2 FQNNGV. CDR3 residues: CASSLSEGGQGKETQYF. CDR3 nucleotides: TGTGCCAGCAGCTTAAGTGAAGGAGGACAGGGGAAAGAGACCCAGTACTTC. Complete variable domain (other parts from reference TRBV11-2 and TRBJ2-5): EAGVAQSPRYKIIEKRQSVAFWCNPISGHATLYWYQQILGQGPKLLIQFQNNGVVDDSQLPKDRFSAERLKGVDSTLKIQPAKLEDSAVYLCASSLSEGGQGKETQYFGPGTRLLVL.

This clone was recorded many times. The V gene is TRBV2, the J gene TRBJ1-1; D perhaps matches TRBD1 (6 bases). Germline CDR1 SNHLY, CDR2 FYNNEI. Trimming removed 3 bases at V and 0 bases at J, with 11 bases between. The CDR3 length is 15 residues. The CDR3, as DNA: TGTGCCAGCAGTGACAGGGGACTTTTGAACACTGAAGCTTTCTTT. Translated, it gives CASSDRGLLNTEAFF.

A single count supports this clone. The chain's CDR3 is CASSQSTDRASSPLHF. DNA for the CDR3: TGTGCCAGCAGCCAGTCGACTGACAGGGCGAGTTCACCCCTCCACTTT. The chain employs TRBV4-2 and TRBJ1-6; 7 nucleotides match TRBD1. The CDR3 has 16 amino acids. The trim removed 3 bases at V and 9 bases at J, leaving 11 bases unmatched. Germline V CDR1 and CDR2: LGHNA, YNFKEQ.

The sample holds a few counts of this clone. The chain uses TRBV5-1 and TRBJ1-2; 10 bases are a match to TRBD1. V trimming: 4 bases; J trimming: 3 bases; junction bases outside the gene matches: 9. Germline V gene data show CDR1 as SGHRS and CDR2 as YFSETQ. The CDR3 has 16 amino acids. The CDR3 DNA is TGCGCCAGCAGCAACCCGACAGGGGGCTCGGACTATGGCTACACCTTC. Translated: CASSNPTGGSDYGYTF.

V usage is TRBV5-8 and J usage is TRBJ1-6, with a tentative D call TRBD1 (6 bases). The CDR3 covers 15 residues. Germline loops: CDR1 SGHTS, CDR2 YDEGEE. V was trimmed by 1 base and J by 7 bases, leaving 12 bases between them. CDR3: CASSLYRGANSPLHF. CDR3 in DNA: TGTGCCAGCAGCTTGTATCGGGGGGCGAATTCACCCCTCCACTTT.

This clone came up once. The chain has TRBV6-1 and TRBJ1-3; a weak D match, TRBD1 (5 bases). CDR3 length equals 16 residues. V dropped 2 bases and J dropped 2 bases, with 13 bases sitting between them. CDR1 is MNHNS and CDR2 is SASEGT in the germline V gene. CDR3 DNA sequence: TGTGCCAGCAGTGAAATGAGTAGGGGAACTGGAAACACCATATATTTT. Its protein is CASSEMSRGTGNTIYF.

In the case of this clone: Other DNA variants within this sample encode the same CDR3. The chain employs TRBV3-1 (or the pseudogene TRBV3-2) and TRBJ1-6; a possible D gene is TRBD1 (6 bases). The V and J ends lost 4 bases and 1 base respectively, with 8 bases between them. The CDR3 spans 15 residues. Per the germline V gene, CDR1 is LGHDT and CDR2 is YNNKEL (reference sequence). CDR3 nucleotide sequence: TGTGCCAGCAGCCCACAGGGTTCCTATAATTCACCCCTCCACTTT. Amino acids: CASSPQGSYNSPLHF.

The rearrangement joins TRBV5-6 to TRBJ1-5; D uncertain. The V and J ends lost 3 bases and 4 bases respectively, with 8 bases between them. The CDR3 sequence is 13 residues long. Germline values: CDR1 SGHDT, CDR2 YYEEEE. The CDR3 nucleotides are TGTGCCAGCAGCTCCTCCATGAATCAGCCCCAGCATTTT. As protein: CASSSSMNQPQHF.

The V call is TRBV11-1, the J call TRBJ2-1, with a tentative D call TRBD2 (6 bases). Germline values: CDR1 SGHAT, CDR2 FQDESV (reference sequence). Between the trimmed V and J ends, which lost 4 bases and 0 bases, there was a span of 13 bases. This CDR3 is built from 16 residues. Here the CDR3 reads CASSSTIADSYNEQFF. For the CDR3, the DNA is TGTGCCAGCAGCTCCACCATAGCGGACTCCTACAATGAGCAGTTCTTC.

This sequence joins TRBV6-6 and TRBJ1-2; D is undetermined. Germline CDR1 is MNHNY and CDR2 is SVGAGI (reference sequence). V lost 8 bases, J lost 7 bases, and 17 bases lay in between. The CDR3 is 13 residues long. CDR3 region: CASLAEPGGGYTF. In nucleotides, the CDR3 is TGTGCCAGCCTGGCAGAGCCCGGAGGTGGCTACACCTTC.

The chain employs TRBV6-6 and TRBJ1-5; D unresolved. Germline values: CDR1 MNHNY, CDR2 SVGAGI (reference sequence). The CDR3 has 13 amino acids. V was shortened by 2 bases and J by 0 bases, with 2 bases between the two germline ends. The CDR3 nucleotides are TGTGCCAGCAGTTACCTTAGCAATCAGCCCCAGCATTTT. Translation gives CASSYLSNQPQHF.

The chain joins TRBV5-4 to TRBJ1-1; D is ambiguous. The germline V gene has CDR1 SGHNT and CDR2 YYREEE (reference sequence). The CDR3 is 13 amino acids. The V end lost 0 bases, the J end lost 0 bases, and 3 bases lay between the germline ends. CDR3 sequence: CASSLVMNTEAFF. The CDR3 DNA follows: TGTGCCAGCAGCTTGGTTATGAACACTGAAGCTTTCTTT.

The V and J genes are TRBV18 and TRBJ2-7; D perhaps matches TRBD2 (6 bases). In germline, CDR1 is KGHSH, CDR2 LQKENI. Trimming left V 4 bases short and J 6 bases short, with 13 bases between. The CDR3 totals 13 residues. The CDR3 loop is CASSLGRDSEQYV. The CDR3 DNA follows: TGTGCCAGCTCACTTGGCCGGGACTCCGAGCAGTACGTC.

The genes are TRBV5-1 and TRBJ2-2, with 8 bases aligning to TRBD2. The CDR3 sequence is 16 residues long. V lost 0 bases and J lost 3; bases outside the gene matches: 4. In germline, CDR1 is SGHRS, CDR2 YFSETQ. The CDR3 spells CASSLERGQYTGELFF. The CDR3 DNA follows: TGCGCCAGCAGCTTGGAGCGGGGGCAGTACACCGGGGAGCTGTTTTTT.

In its sample, this clone was seen a few times. The rearrangement uses TRBV3-1 (or the pseudogene TRBV3-2) and TRBJ1-3; no firm D call. The V end lost 3 bases, the J end lost 4 bases, and 10 bases lay between the germline ends. This CDR3 has 14 amino acids. Germline V gene sequence: CDR1 LGHDT, CDR2 YNNKEL (reference sequence). The CDR3 sequence: CASSQREQGNTIYF. The DNA of the CDR3 is TGTGCCAGCAGCCAGAGGGAACAGGGAAACACCATATATTTT.

J is TRBJ1-6 and V is TRBV7-3, with unresolved D. Germline V gene sequence: CDR1 SGHTA, CDR2 FQGTGA. The CDR3 loop spans 13 amino acids. V was trimmed by 6 bases and J by 4 bases, leaving 7 bases between them. The CDR3 loop reads CASSFAYNSPLHF. For the CDR3, the DNA is TGTGCCAGCAGTTTCGCGTATAATTCACCCCTCCACTTT.

The chain combines TRBV12-5 with TRBJ1-4; D is uncertain. The CDR3 is 8 amino acids. The ends were cut back, 2 bases at V and 15 bases at J, with 1 base in the middle. Germline CDR1 LGHNT, CDR2 FRNRAP. DNA of the CDR3: TGTGCTAGTGGTTTGTTGTTTTTT. It encodes CASGLLFF.

The rearrangement joins TRBV27 to TRBJ2-3; 9 nucleotides align to TRBD1. V gave up 4 bases and J gave up 1 base; unmatched junction bases: 0. The CDR3 spans 14 residues. CDR1 MNHEY and CDR2 SMNVEV come from the germline V gene (reference sequence). CDR3 residues: CASSWDRGTDTQYF. CDR3 coding DNA: TGTGCCAGCAGTTGGGACAGGGGCACAGATACGCAGTATTTT.

The chain has TRBV18 and TRBJ1-6; TRBD1 aligns across 9 bases. V shed 3 bases and J 10 bases; nucleotides not matched to a gene: 7. Per the germline V gene, CDR1 is KGHSH and CDR2 is LQKENI. CDR3 length: 15 amino acids. CDR3 DNA: TGTGCCAGCTCACCCCTCGGGACAGGGACCTCACCCCTCCACTTT. Its protein is CASSPLGTGTSPLHF.

CDR3 loop: CASSDSDTQYF. CDR3 in DNA: TGCGCCAGCAGCGACTCAGATACGCAGTATTTT. The chain is built from TRBV5-1 and TRBJ2-3; D remains ambiguous. Trimming stripped 4 bases from V and 4 bases from J, with 4 bases between. CDR3 length equals 11 residues. Germline V lookup: CDR1 SGHRS, CDR2 YFSETQ.

The chain links TRBV6-5 to TRBJ1-3, with TRBD1 as a possible D gene (6 bases). Germline V gene data show CDR1 as MNHEY and CDR2 as SVGAGI. The CDR3 is 13 amino acids. Trimming removed 11 bases from V and 4 bases from J, with 15 bases in between. This CDR3 is CASSGARGNTIYF. CDR3 nucleotides: TGTGCCTCGTCGGGGGCGCGGGGAAACACCATATATTTT.

This chain links TRBV6-6 with TRBJ1-5; D unresolved. The V and J ends lost 8 bases and 0 bases respectively, with 8 bases between them. Germline assignment: CDR1 MNHNY and CDR2 SVGAGI (reference sequence). The CDR3 is made up of 13 amino acids. The CDR3: CASAIYSNQPQHF. CDR3 DNA: TGTGCCAGCGCCATATATAGCAATCAGCCCCAGCATTTT.

The rearrangement uses TRBV6-5 and TRBJ1-5; possible D gene TRBD1, 5 bases. Deletions cut 2 bases from V and 5 bases from J, with 10 bases between. The CDR3 has 14 amino acids. Germline CDR1 and CDR2: MNHEY and SVGAGI. The CDR3 region has the DNA TGTGCCAGCAGTTACGGGGGGACCCATCAGCCCCAGCATTTT. Translated, it gives CASSYGGTHQPQHF.

The rearrangement uses TRBV18 and TRBJ2-1; 10 nucleotides align to TRBD2. The CDR3 is 15 amino acids. After removal of 3 bases from V and 7 bases from J, the junction contained 6 bases not matched to a gene. CDR1 is KGHSH and CDR2 is LQKENI in the germline V gene. CDR3 coding DNA: TGTGCCAGCTCACCGATCACTAGCGGGAATAATGAGCAGTTCTTC. This translates into CASSPITSGNNEQFF.

The chain couples TRBV19 to TRBJ2-3; TRBD1 matches at 10 bases. Germline CDR1 LNHDA, CDR2 SQIVND (reference sequence). CDR3 size: 18 residues. J was trimmed by 1 base and V by 0 bases; bases with no gene match: 7. The CDR3 DNA reads as TGTGCCAGTAGTATAGATATAAGCGGGACAGGGGGCACAGATACGCAGTATTTT. As protein: CASSIDISGTGGTDTQYF.

This clone appeared a few times. This chain connects TRBV29-1 to TRBJ1-5; weak D call: TRBD1 (5 bases). From germline, CDR1 is SQVTM and CDR2 ANQGSEA. CDR3 length: 14 residues. The V end lost 6 bases, the J end lost 4 bases, and 16 bases lay between the germline ends. In nucleotides, the CDR3 is TGCAGCGTCAGGGAAGGAGGTAGAAATCAGCCCCAGCATTTT. Translation gives CSVREGGRNQPQHF.

The J gene is TRBJ1-6, the V gene TRBV5-4; possibly TRBD1 for D (5 bases). Trimming removed 2 bases at V and 7 bases at J, with 13 bases between. The CDR3 is 15 residues long. Germline CDR1 SGHNT, CDR2 YYREEE (reference sequence). The CDR3 nucleotides are TGTGCCAGCAGCTTTATCGGGACGGAAAATTCACCCCTCCACTTT. Translated, it gives CASSFIGTENSPLHF.

This clone appeared a few times. The sample holds other DNA sequences that translate to the same CDR3. The rearrangement uses TRBV27 and TRBJ1-5; no clear D gene. Deletions cut 4 bases from V and 4 bases from J, with 5 bases between. The CDR3 is 12 residues long. Germline CDR1 and CDR2: MNHEY and SMNVEV (reference sequence). The chain's CDR3 is CASSSQNQPQHF. The CDR3, as DNA: TGTGCCAGCAGTTCACAAAATCAGCCCCAGCATTTT.

This sequence joins TRBV4-1 and TRBJ2-7, with D maybe TRBD1 (5 bases). Trimming left V 0 bases short and J 0 bases short, with 12 bases between. Germline assignment: CDR1 MGHRA and CDR2 YSYEKL. There are 16 residues in the CDR3. The CDR3 DNA follows: TGCGCCAGCAGCCAAGATAGGGGCTCTGGCTCCTACGAGCAGTACTTC. It translates to CASSQDRGSGSYEQYF.

V usage is TRBV6-5 and J usage is TRBJ2-7; 7 bases align to TRBD2. The ends lost 6 bases at V and 6 bases at J; junction bases unmatched: 11. The CDR3 consists of 14 residues. The germline gives CDR1 MNHEY, CDR2 SVGAGI. CDR3 coding DNA: TGTGCCAGCAGCGCCTACTGGGGGGGTCCCGAGCAGTACGTC. It specifies CASSAYWGGPEQYV.

This chain uses TRBV6-5 with TRBJ1-2, with D perhaps TRBD1 (5 bases). Germline CDR1 MNHEY, CDR2 SVGAGI. CDR3 length: 16 amino acids. V lost 4 bases and J 8 bases, leaving 23 bases between the germline ends. The CDR3 loop reads CASSSRSPGLSQGYTF. The CDR3 DNA reads TGTGCCAGCAGTTCCAGATCTCCGGGGCTAAGCCAGGGCTACACCTTC.